A selection of T cell receptor beta chains follows, all from one sample in a study of T cell repertoires in cytomegalovirus infection. TCRdb reprocessed the reads via MiXCR and lists one record per CDR3 protein. The sample holds 700,000 to 950,000 distinct CDR3 sequences, approximately 30% seen once. Their recognized antigens are unknown. Source: cultured CD8+ T cells from PBMCs, taken from culture after CMV antigen stimulation. The receptors here all came from a human donor in good health (CMV status not recorded). Some clones in this sample may be carry-over from other donors' samples. The CDR3 runs from the conserved cysteine through the conserved F or W. A D gene is named only where the DNA matches it firmly. Not all rows give a size; the values are once, few, many and, for expanded clones, a class.

v_call	d_call	clone_size	j_call	cdr3_nt	cdr3_aa
TRBV6-1	NA	NA	TRBJ1-1	TGTGCCAGCATGGAGTATGGCAACACTGAAGCTTTCTTT	CASMEYGNTEAFF
TRBV12-3/TRBV12-4	NA	NA	TRBJ1-3	TGTGCCAGCACACACAAGCGAAACACCATATATTTT	CASTHKRNTIYF
TRBV2	TRBD1	NA	TRBJ1-2	TGTGCCACCGCTACAACAGGGGTTGACTATGGCTACACCTTC	CATATTGVDYGYTF
TRBV4-1	NA	few	TRBJ1-5	TGCGCCAGCAGCCAAGTAAGCGATCAGCCCCAGCATTTT	CASSQVSDQPQHF
TRBV12-3/TRBV12-4	TRBD2	NA	TRBJ2-7	TGTGCCAGCAGTGTACTAGCGCGAGTGTACGAGCAGTACTTC	CASSVLARVYEQYF
TRBV25-1	TRBD1	NA	TRBJ2-5	TGTGCCAGCTACACAGGGGGGGAGACCCAGTACTTC	CASYTGGETQYF
TRBV28	TRBD1	few	TRBJ1-1	TGTGCCAGCACCACAAGACAGGGCTTGAACACTGAAGCTTTCTTT	CASTTRQGLNTEAFF
TRBV20-1	NA	NA	TRBJ2-2	TGCAGTGCAAGAAATTACAGCGCGAACACCGGGGAGCTGTTTTTT	CSARNYSANTGELFF
TRBV6-5	TRBD1	few	TRBJ2-1	TGTGCCAGCAGTTACTTACAGGGGGTTTGGGATGAGCAGTTCTTC	CASSYLQGVWDEQFF
TRBV12-3/TRBV12-4	NA	NA	TRBJ2-7	TGTGCCAGCAGTTGGGCACAGGGAGAGCAGTACTTC	CASSWAQGEQYF
TRBV6-2/TRBV6-3	NA	few	TRBJ2-2	TGTGCCAGCAGTTCGGAAGGCGGGGAGCTGTTTTTT	CASSSEGGELFF
TRBV5-4	NA	NA	TRBJ1-1	TGTGCCAGCAGCTTGGCTGGTAGTATATGGGAGAGGACTGAAGCTTTCTTT	CASSLAGSIWERTEAFF
TRBV7-8	NA	NA	TRBJ2-7	TGTGCCAGCAGCAAAAAAGGAGGATACGAGCAGTACTTC	CASSKKGGYEQYF
TRBV19	NA	NA	TRBJ1-5	TGTGCCAGTAGTGGCCCCCGGGACAATCAGCCCCAGCATTTT	CASSGPRDNQPQHF
TRBV18	TRBD2	NA	TRBJ2-3	TGTGCCAGCTCTCACACGACTAGCGGGGGGAGCACAGATACGCAGTATTTT	CASSHTTSGGSTDTQYF
TRBV20-1	NA	NA	TRBJ2-7	TGCAGTGCTAGAGCCGGGCTTGAGCAGTACTTC	CSARAGLEQYF
TRBV6-4	TRBD2	NA	TRBJ2-2	TGTGCCAGCAGAGACCTAGCGGGGACCGGGGAGCTGTTTTTT	CASRDLAGTGELFF
TRBV19	NA	few	TRBJ1-5	TGTGCCTCTCGACAGGACAATCAGCCCCAGCATTTT	CASRQDNQPQHF
TRBV27	TRBD1	NA	TRBJ2-1	TGTGCCAGCACCCTAGGATCCGAGGGGGCGAAGTACAATGAGCAGTTCTTC	CASTLGSEGAKYNEQFF
TRBV15	NA	NA	TRBJ2-7	TGTGCCACCAGCGAGGGGGAGTACGAGCAGTACTTC	CATSEGEYEQYF